Following are 17 T cell receptor beta chains from one sample sequenced in a study of CD8 T cells in Susac syndrome. It was with random hexamers that 0.5 to 1 ug RNA was reverse transcribed. TCRdb re-derived calls from the immunoSEQ multiplex PCR reads in MiXCR, one entry per CDR3 protein. The sample holds around 140,000 distinct CDR3 sequences; roughly 96% are singletons and the top ten take approximately 0.11%. Input material: CD4+ T cells from PBMCs. The receptors here all came from a human donor with multiple sclerosis.

The chain is built from TRBV4-2 and TRBJ1-4; D is undetermined. Germline CDR1 and CDR2: LGHNA and YNFKEQ. V was pared by 4 bases and J by 5 bases, with 14 bases between. CDR3 length: 15 amino acids. CDR3 coding DNA: TGTGCCAGCAGCCCATCTGGGAGGGAGAATGAAAAACTGTTTTTT. This translates into CASSPSGRENEKLFF.

In its sample, this clonotype was seen once. The genes are TRBV30 and TRBJ1-1; D might be TRBD1 (6 bases). Trimming removed 3 bases from V and 2 bases from J, with 16 bases in between. The CDR3 is made up of 15 amino acids. In germline, CDR1 is GTSNPN, CDR2 SVGIG (reference sequence). The CDR3 region is CAWSKAGVLNTEAFF. The CDR3 region has the DNA TGTGCCTGGAGCAAGGCAGGGGTTCTTAACACTGAAGCTTTCTTT.

The gene calls are TRBV19 and TRBJ1-1; 10 nucleotides line up with TRBD1. The CDR3 consists of 15 residues. Germline CDR1 LNHDA, CDR2 SQIVND (reference sequence). Unmatched junction bases numbered 7, after V lost 7 bases and J lost 2 bases. The chain's CDR3 is CASNPRTGGNTEAFF. For the CDR3, the DNA is TGTGCCAGTAACCCGCGGACAGGGGGAAACACTGAAGCTTTCTTT.

V gene TRBV29-1 combines with J gene TRBJ1-5, with 7 bases matching TRBD1. From germline, CDR1 is SQVTM and CDR2 ANQGSEA. V shed 4 bases, J shed 9 bases, and the junction held 9 bases outside the gene matches. This CDR3 is 13 amino acids long. CDR3 sequence: CSVGEGGEGPQHF. The DNA of the CDR3 is TGCAGCGTTGGGGAAGGGGGCGAGGGGCCCCAGCATTTT. The whole variable domain, filled in from reference TRBV29-1 and TRBJ1-5, reads SAVISQKPSRDICQRGTSLTIQCQVDSQVTMMFWYRQQPGQSLTLIATANQGSEATYESGFVIDKFPISRPNLTFSTLTVSNMSPEDSSIYLCSVGEGGEGPQHFGDGTRLSIL.

The chain has TRBV29-1 and TRBJ2-7, with no clear D. Germline V gene data show CDR1 as SQVTM and CDR2 as ANQGSEA. V lost 7 bases, J lost 2 bases, and 9 bases lay in between. The CDR3 covers 11 residues. CDR3 in DNA: TGCAGCGGTAAAGAGGCCTACGAGCAGTACTTC. It codes for CSGKEAYEQYF.

V usage is TRBV12-3 or TRBV12-4 and J usage is TRBJ1-2; 8 nucleotides align to TRBD1. This CDR3 contains 15 residues. Unmatched junction bases numbered 9, after V lost 5 bases and J lost 4 bases. The CDR3 coding sequence is TGTGCCAGCAGTCGATCAGGGGGCTCGAGCTATGGCTACACCTTC. It encodes CASSRSGGSSYGYTF.

The chain joins TRBV4-1 to TRBJ2-7; 9 bases are a match to TRBD2. Germline CDR1 is MGHRA and CDR2 is YSYEKL. The CDR3 is 16 residues long. V gave up 0 bases and J gave up 2 bases; unmatched junction bases: 5. CDR3 region: CASSQESASGTYEQYF. CDR3 bases: TGCGCCAGCAGCCAAGAGTCGGCTAGCGGGACCTACGAGCAGTACTTC.

Written as DNA, the CDR3 is TGTGCCAGCAGCCCCACAGGATGGGAGCAGTACTTC. This codes for CASSPTGWEQYF. This chain links TRBV6-5 with TRBJ2-7; perhaps TRBD1 as D (5 bases). This CDR3 has 12 amino acids. Germline CDR1 MNHEY, CDR2 SVGAGI. V lost 6 bases to trimming and J lost 7 bases, with 13 bases between them.

Concerning this clonotype: The junction and the germline gene differ at one end; a read error may be behind it. The chain links TRBV12-3 or TRBV12-4 to TRBJ1-6; D remains ambiguous. The CDR3 sequence is 14 residues long. This CDR3 is CASSSRPYNSPLHF. Written as DNA, the CDR3 is TGTGCCAGCAGCTCCAGACCCTACAATTCACCCCTCCACTTT.

The rearrangement links TRBV19 to TRBJ1-5; 9 positions agree with TRBD1. Germline V gene data show CDR1 as LNHDA and CDR2 as SQIVND (reference sequence). J gave up 3 bases and V 4 bases, and 4 bases lay outside the gene matches. This CDR3 has 15 amino acids. The CDR3 region is CASSKGDRDNQPQHF. The CDR3, as DNA: TGTGCCAGTAGTAAAGGGGACAGGGACAATCAGCCCCAGCATTTT. Using reference TRBV19 and TRBJ1-5 for the parts outside the CDR3, the full variable domain is DGGITQSPKYLFRKEGQNVTLSCEQNLNHDAMYWYRQDPGQGLRLIYYSQIVNDFQKGDIAEGYSVSREKKESFPLTVTSAQKNPTAFYLCASSKGDRDNQPQHFGDGTRLSIL.

The chain couples TRBV20-1 to TRBJ2-5; 7 nucleotides line up with TRBD2. This CDR3 comprises 14 residues. V dropped 1 base and J dropped 5; count of bases not matched to a gene: 7. CDR1 DFQATT and CDR2 SNEGSKA come from the germline V gene (reference sequence). The CDR3 bases are TGCAGTGCTAGAGCACGGGAGGCAGACGAGACCCAGTACTTC. Translation: CSARAREADETQYF.

The chain has TRBV24-1 and TRBJ2-1; 12 bases are shared with TRBD2. The CDR3 is 17 residues long. The junction had 3 bases not matched to a gene; V was cut back by 3 bases and J by 1 base. Germline V gene lookup returns CDR1 KGHDR and CDR2 SFDVKD. Here the CDR3 DNA reads TGTGCCACCAGTGATGCTAGCGGGAGGGAGTCCTACAATGAGCAGTTCTTC. It translates to CATSDASGRESYNEQFF.

The chain carries TRBV5-1 and TRBJ1-1; TRBD1 matches at 7 bases. CDR1 SGHRS and CDR2 YFSETQ come from the germline V gene. The CDR3 runs to 15 residues. V lost 4 bases and J lost 1; bases outside the gene matches: 7. The DNA of the CDR3 is TGCGCCAGCAGCAAGACAGGGTGGGAGAACACTGAAGCTTTCTTT. It is translated as CASSKTGWENTEAFF.

The chain uses TRBV10-3 and TRBJ2-1; D remains ambiguous. The germline V and J ends were trimmed by 7 bases and 9 bases, with 10 bases remaining between them. The germline V gene encodes CDR1 ENHRY and CDR2 SYGVKD. The CDR3 is 11 amino acids. The CDR3 DNA follows: TGTGCCATCACGAGTCATGGTGAGCAGTTCTTC. Translation: CAITSHGEQFF.

The gene calls are TRBV29-1 and TRBJ2-7, with 11 bases that match TRBD2. Germline V gene lookup returns CDR1 SQVTM and CDR2 ANQGSEA. The J segment lost 4 bases and the V segment lost 2 bases, leaving 4 bases of the junction unmatched. The CDR3 loop spans 14 amino acids. The CDR3 region is CSVEPGTSGYEQYF. The CDR3 nucleotides are TGCAGCGTTGAACCCGGGACTAGCGGATACGAGCAGTACTTC.

The chain links TRBV4-1 to TRBJ2-1, with D perhaps matching TRBD2 (6 bases). Germline V gives CDR1 MGHRA, CDR2 YSYEKL. Trimming removed 4 bases at V and 6 bases at J, with 13 bases between. CDR3 length: 14 amino acids. CDR3 residues: CASSRTGSRNEQFF. The CDR3 DNA is TGCGCCAGCAGCCGAACCGGGAGCCGCAATGAGCAGTTCTTC.

The rearrangement links TRBV6-1 to TRBJ2-7; possibly TRBD2 for D (6 bases). Per germline, CDR1 MNHNS and CDR2 SASEGT. V was cut by 8 bases and J by 3 bases, with 11 bases left in between. The CDR3 is 12 residues long. The CDR3 spells CASRGRLYEQYF. DNA for the CDR3: TGTGCCAGCCGGGGGAGACTCTACGAGCAGTACTTC.